The rows below give T cell receptor beta chains drawn from one sample of a study of CD8 T cells in ankylosing spondylitis. Via MiXCR, TCRdb re-called the 5' RACE reads, giving one row per CDR3 protein. The data hold a few hundred thousand distinct CDR3 sequences, with around 20% observed a single time. Specimen: blood, either unsorted or a sorted T cell fraction (not recorded which). Every receptor here comes from a male donor with ankylosing spondylitis or in good health (not recorded which). Both conserved end residues are part of each CDR3. Fields, in order: clone size, V gene, J gene, D gene, CDR3 protein, CDR3 DNA. The D gene is left open where the match is weak. A row's size may be missing; if present it is once, few, many or a size class.

abundance: once
v_gene: TRBV6-5
j_gene: TRBJ2-2
d_gene: -
CDR3aa: CASSYWTTPQGELFF
CDR3nt: TGTGCCAGCAGTTATTGGACGACGCCCCAAGGGGAGCTGTTTTTT

abundance: -
v_gene: TRBV12-3/TRBV12-4
j_gene: TRBJ1-2
d_gene: -
CDR3aa: CASSLLRKLNYGYTF
CDR3nt: TGTGCCAGCAGTTTACTGAGGAAACTCAACTATGGCTACACCTTC

abundance: few
v_gene: TRBV12-3/TRBV12-4
j_gene: TRBJ2-4
d_gene: -
CDR3aa: CASSFGLAKNIQYF
CDR3nt: TGTGCCAGCAGTTTCGGGTTAGCCAAAAACATTCAGTACTTC

abundance: -
v_gene: TRBV7-8
j_gene: TRBJ2-5
d_gene: -
CDR3aa: CASSLVRGGRTQYF
CDR3nt: TGTGCCAGCAGCTTAGTGAGGGGGGGCCGGACCCAGTACTTC

abundance: -
v_gene: TRBV5-1
j_gene: TRBJ2-7
d_gene: -
CDR3aa: CASSKDVGDYYF
CDR3nt: TGCGCCAGCAGCAAGGATGTCGGGGATTATTACTTC

abundance: few
v_gene: TRBV27
j_gene: TRBJ1-6
d_gene: -
CDR3aa: CASSDRNSPLHF
CDR3nt: TGTGCCAGCAGTGACAGGAATTCACCCCTCCACTTT

abundance: -
v_gene: TRBV7-9
j_gene: TRBJ2-1
d_gene: -
CDR3aa: CASSHRTGHEQFF
CDR3nt: TGTGCCAGCAGCCACCGGACTGGCCATGAGCAGTTCTTC

abundance: many
v_gene: TRBV12-3/TRBV12-4
j_gene: TRBJ2-1
d_gene: TRBD2
CDR3aa: CASSPGGSGYPNQFF
CDR3nt: TGTGCCAGCAGCCCTGGGGGTAGCGGGTATCCCAATCAGTTCTTC

abundance: few
v_gene: TRBV3-1
j_gene: TRBJ2-5
d_gene: -
CDR3aa: CASSRKRWGTRSQYF
CDR3nt: TGTGCCAGCAGCCGCAAAAGGTGGGGTACTAGGAGCCAGTACTTC

abundance: many
v_gene: TRBV4-2
j_gene: TRBJ1-2
d_gene: -
CDR3aa: CASSGNGYTF
CDR3nt: TGTGCCAGCAGCGGTAATGGCTACACCTTC

abundance: few
v_gene: TRBV7-9
j_gene: TRBJ2-7
d_gene: -
CDR3aa: CASSSTLQGNEQYF
CDR3nt: TGTGCCAGCAGCTCTACGCTTCAGGGTAACGAGCAGTACTTC

abundance: -
v_gene: TRBV28
j_gene: TRBJ2-7
d_gene: TRBD2
CDR3aa: CASSQSGSSYEQYF
CDR3nt: TGTGCCAGCAGCCAGAGCGGGAGTTCCTACGAGCAGTACTTC

abundance: -
v_gene: TRBV3-1
j_gene: TRBJ2-1
d_gene: TRBD2
CDR3aa: CASSHPGLAGGSYNEQFF
CDR3nt: TGTGCCAGCAGCCACCCGGGACTAGCGGGGGGCTCCTACAATGAGCAGTTCTTC

abundance: few
v_gene: TRBV10-3
j_gene: TRBJ2-1
d_gene: TRBD2
CDR3aa: CAISESSSGGYNEQFF
CDR3nt: TGTGCCATCAGTGAGTCCTCTAGCGGGGGGTACAATGAGCAGTTCTTC

abundance: few
v_gene: TRBV2
j_gene: TRBJ1-1
d_gene: TRBD1
CDR3aa: CASSDLRQGNTEAFF
CDR3nt: TGTGCCAGCAGCGATTTGAGACAGGGGAACACTGAAGCTTTCTTT

abundance: few
v_gene: TRBV29-1
j_gene: TRBJ2-5
d_gene: TRBD2
CDR3aa: CSVEELAGEPETQYF
CDR3nt: TGCAGCGTTGAAGAATTAGCGGGGGAACCAGAGACCCAGTACTTC

abundance: -
v_gene: TRBV27
j_gene: TRBJ2-7
d_gene: TRBD1
CDR3aa: CASNYNRGLVYEQYF
CDR3nt: TGTGCCAGCAACTATAACAGGGGGCTAGTGTACGAGCAGTACTTC

abundance: -
v_gene: TRBV7-2
j_gene: TRBJ2-3
d_gene: TRBD2
CDR3aa: CASSLGGGTVTDTQYF
CDR3nt: TGTGCCAGCAGCTTAGGCGGGGGGACGGTCACAGATACGCAGTATTTT

abundance: -
v_gene: TRBV20-1
j_gene: TRBJ2-5
d_gene: TRBD1
CDR3aa: CSASFGRGPGETQYF
CDR3nt: TGCAGTGCTAGTTTTGGCAGGGGGCCGGGGGAGACCCAGTACTTC

abundance: -
v_gene: TRBV29-1
j_gene: TRBJ2-3
d_gene: -
CDR3aa: CSAGQFTDTQYF
CDR3nt: TGCAGCGCCGGACAATTCACAGATACGCAGTATTTT

abundance: -
v_gene: TRBV20-1
j_gene: TRBJ2-1
d_gene: -
CDR3aa: CSATPPGLGRKNNEQFF
CDR3nt: TGCAGTGCCACCCCCCCTGGATTGGGCAGGAAGAATAATGAGCAGTTCTTC

abundance: few
v_gene: TRBV5-1
j_gene: TRBJ2-7
d_gene: TRBD1
CDR3aa: CASSHAGTDSYEQYF
CDR3nt: TGCGCCAGCAGCCACGCCGGGACAGACTCCTACGAGCAGTACTTC

abundance: -
v_gene: TRBV9
j_gene: TRBJ2-7
d_gene: -
CDR3aa: CASSSAGALHEQYF
CDR3nt: TGTGCCAGCAGCTCCGCGGGGGCACTTCACGAGCAGTACTTC

abundance: -
v_gene: TRBV3-1
j_gene: TRBJ2-5
d_gene: -
CDR3aa: CASSQGWRYGETQYF
CDR3nt: TGTGCCAGCAGCCAAGGATGGCGCTACGGAGAGACCCAGTACTTC

abundance: -
v_gene: TRBV5-6
j_gene: TRBJ2-1
d_gene: TRBD2
CDR3aa: CASSLGDYHYNEQFF
CDR3nt: TGTGCCAGCAGCTTAGGGGACTACCACTACAATGAGCAGTTCTTC

abundance: few
v_gene: TRBV4-2
j_gene: TRBJ2-1
d_gene: TRBD2
CDR3aa: CASSPQGAGGNNEQFF
CDR3nt: TGTGCCAGCAGCCCGCAGGGCGCGGGGGGGAACAATGAGCAGTTCTTC

abundance: -
v_gene: TRBV2
j_gene: TRBJ1-6
d_gene: -
CDR3aa: CASSKTGSPPLHF
CDR3nt: TGTGCCAGCAGTAAAACAGGGTCGCCACCCCTCCACTTT

abundance: many
v_gene: TRBV9
j_gene: TRBJ2-7
d_gene: -
CDR3aa: CASSVAGLRGSEQYF
CDR3nt: TGTGCCAGCAGCGTAGCCGGGCTTCGGGGATCCGAGCAGTACTTC